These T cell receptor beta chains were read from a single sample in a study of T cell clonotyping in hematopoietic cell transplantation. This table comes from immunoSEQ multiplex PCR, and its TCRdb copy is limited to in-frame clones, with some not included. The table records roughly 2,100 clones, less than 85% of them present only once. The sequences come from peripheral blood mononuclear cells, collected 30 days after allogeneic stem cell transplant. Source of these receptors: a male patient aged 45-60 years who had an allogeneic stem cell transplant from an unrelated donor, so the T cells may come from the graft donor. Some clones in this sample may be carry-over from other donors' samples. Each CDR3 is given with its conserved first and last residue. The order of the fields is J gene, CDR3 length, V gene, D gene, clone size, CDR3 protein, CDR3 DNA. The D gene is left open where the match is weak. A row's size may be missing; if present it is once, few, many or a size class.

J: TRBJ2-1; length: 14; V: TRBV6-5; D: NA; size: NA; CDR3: CASTRGSSYNEQFF; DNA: TGTGCCAGCACTCGGGGGAGCTCCTACAATGAGCAGTTCTTC
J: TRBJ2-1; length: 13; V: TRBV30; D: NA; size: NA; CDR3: CAWSVRGDNEQFF; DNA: TGTGCCTGGAGTGTACGAGGGGACAATGAGCAGTTCTTC
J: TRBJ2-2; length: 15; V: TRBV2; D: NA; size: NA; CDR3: CASSETGTGGGELFF; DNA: TGTGCCAGCAGCGAGACCGGGACCGGAGGCGGGGAGCTGTTTTTT
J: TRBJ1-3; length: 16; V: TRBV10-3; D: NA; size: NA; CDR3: CATDWSVRLKGNTIYF; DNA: TGTGCCACGGACTGGAGTGTCAGGCTTAAGGGAAACACCATATATTTT
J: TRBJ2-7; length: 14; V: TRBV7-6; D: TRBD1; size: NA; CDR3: CASSRTGGFHEQYF; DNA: TGTGCCAGCAGCAGGACAGGGGGCTTCCACGAGCAGTACTTC
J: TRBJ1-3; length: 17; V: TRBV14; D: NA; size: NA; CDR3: CASSSTWQERAGNTIYF; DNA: TGTGCCAGCAGCTCCACGTGGCAGGAAAGGGCTGGAAACACCATATATTTT
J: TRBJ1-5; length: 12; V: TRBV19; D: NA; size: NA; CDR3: CASSTQVGPQHF; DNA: TGTGCCAGTAGTACCCAGGTGGGGCCCCAGCATTTT
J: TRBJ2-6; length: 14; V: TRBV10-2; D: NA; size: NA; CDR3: CASRDSAGANVLTF; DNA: TGCGCCAGCAGGGATTCGGCGGGGGCCAACGTCCTGACTTTC
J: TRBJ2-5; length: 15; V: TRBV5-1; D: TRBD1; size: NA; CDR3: CASSILRQGQETQYF; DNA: TGCGCCAGCAGCATATTAAGACAGGGCCAAGAGACCCAGTACTTC
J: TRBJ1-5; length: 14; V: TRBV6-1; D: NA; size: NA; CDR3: CASSGQSPNQPQHF; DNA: TGTGCCAGCAGCGGACAGTCCCCCAATCAGCCCCAGCATTTT
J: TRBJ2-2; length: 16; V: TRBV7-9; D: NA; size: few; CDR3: CASSLLRGTNTGELFF; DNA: TGTGCCAGCAGCTTATTGAGGGGCACGAACACCGGGGAGCTGTTTTTT
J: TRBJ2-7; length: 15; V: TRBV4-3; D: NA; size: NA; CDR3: CASSSTIGFAGEQYF; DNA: TGCGCCAGCAGCTCCACCATTGGATTCGCGGGGGAGCAGTACTTC
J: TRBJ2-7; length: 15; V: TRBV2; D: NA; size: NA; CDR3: CASSNSPLSSYEQYF; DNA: TGTGCCAGCAGTAACAGTCCGCTAAGCTCCTACGAGCAGTACTTC
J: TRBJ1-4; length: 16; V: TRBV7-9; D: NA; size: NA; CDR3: CASSWFRGVTNEKLFF; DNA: TGTGCCAGCAGCTGGTTTAGAGGGGTAACTAATGAAAAACTGTTTTTT
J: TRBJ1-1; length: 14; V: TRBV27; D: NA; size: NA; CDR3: CASSPTRVNTEAFF; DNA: TGTGCCAGCAGTCCGACAAGGGTGAACACTGAAGCTTTCTTT
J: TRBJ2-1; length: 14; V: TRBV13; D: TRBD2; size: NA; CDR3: CASRTSGGVNEQFF; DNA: TGTGCCAGCAGGACTAGCGGGGGTGTCAATGAGCAGTTCTTC
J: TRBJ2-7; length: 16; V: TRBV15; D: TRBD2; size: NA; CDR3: CATSRPGTAGAYEQYF; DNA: TGTGCCACCAGCAGACCTGGGACGGCGGGAGCCTACGAGCAGTACTTC
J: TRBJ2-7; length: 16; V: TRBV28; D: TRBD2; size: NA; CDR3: CASPTAWREPSYEQYF; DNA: TGTGCCAGCCCCACCGCATGGCGGGAGCCCTCCTACGAGCAGTACTTC
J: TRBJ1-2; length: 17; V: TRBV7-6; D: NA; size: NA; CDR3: CASSPGSGGVSNYGYTF; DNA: TGTGCCAGCAGCCCGGGGAGCGGAGGGGTGTCTAACTATGGCTACACCTTC
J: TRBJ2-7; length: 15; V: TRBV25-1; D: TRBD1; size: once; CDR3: CASSDLGQGPYEQYF; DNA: TGTGCCAGCAGTGACTTGGGACAGGGCCCCTACGAGCAGTACTTC
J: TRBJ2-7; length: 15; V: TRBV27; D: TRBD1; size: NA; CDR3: CASSRDTGGRNEQYF; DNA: TGTGCCAGCAGTCGAGATACAGGGGGCCGCAACGAGCAGTACTTC
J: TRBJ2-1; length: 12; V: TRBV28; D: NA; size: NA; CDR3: CASSLMINEQFF; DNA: TGTGCCAGCAGTTTGATGATTAATGAGCAGTTCTTC
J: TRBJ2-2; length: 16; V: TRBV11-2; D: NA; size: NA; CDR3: CASSLGSGTNTGELFF; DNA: TGTGCCAGCAGCTTAGGCTCCGGGACCAACACCGGGGAGCTGTTTTTT
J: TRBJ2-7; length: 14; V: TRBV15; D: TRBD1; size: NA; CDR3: CATSLGTDFYEQYF; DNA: TGTGCCACCAGCCTTGGGACAGATTTCTACGAGCAGTACTTC
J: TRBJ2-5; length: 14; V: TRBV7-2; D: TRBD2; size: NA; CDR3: CASSLGGGPETQYF; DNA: TGTGCCAGCAGCTTAGGCGGGGGGCCAGAGACCCAGTACTTC
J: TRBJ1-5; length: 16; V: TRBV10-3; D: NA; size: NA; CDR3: CAISESGTGRNQPQHF; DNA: TGTGCCATCAGTGAGTCGGGAACAGGGAGGAATCAGCCCCAGCATTTT
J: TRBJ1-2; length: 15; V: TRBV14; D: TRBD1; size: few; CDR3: CASSQATGTGLGYTF; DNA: TGTGCCAGCAGCCAAGCTACCGGGACAGGGCTTGGCTACACCTTC
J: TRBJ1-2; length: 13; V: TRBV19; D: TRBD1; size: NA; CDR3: CASSRQGGYGYTF; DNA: TGTGCCAGTAGCCGACAGGGCGGCTATGGCTACACCTTC
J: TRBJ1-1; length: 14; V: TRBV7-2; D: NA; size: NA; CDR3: CASRHGHLNTEAFF; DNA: TGTGCCAGCAGACATGGACACCTGAACACTGAAGCTTTCTTT
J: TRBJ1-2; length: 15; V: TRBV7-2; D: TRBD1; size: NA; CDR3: CASSLVAGGNYGYTF; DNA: TGTGCCAGCAGCTTAGTGGCAGGGGGTAACTATGGCTACACCTTC
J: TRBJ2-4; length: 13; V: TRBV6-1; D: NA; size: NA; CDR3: CASSEGAKNIQYF; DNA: TGTGCCAGCAGTGAAGGGGCCAAAAACATTCAGTACTTC
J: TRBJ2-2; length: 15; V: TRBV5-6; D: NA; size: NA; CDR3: CASSFVRGDTGELFF; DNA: TGTGCCAGCAGCTTCGTTCGAGGGGACACCGGGGAGCTGTTTTTT
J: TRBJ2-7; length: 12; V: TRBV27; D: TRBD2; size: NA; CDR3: CASSRLAGEQYF; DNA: TGTGCCAGCAGCAGACTAGCTGGTGAGCAGTACTTC
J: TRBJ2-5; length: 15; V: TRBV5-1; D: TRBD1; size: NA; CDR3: CASSSDRGQGETQYF; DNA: TGCGCCAGCAGCTCGGACAGGGGGCAGGGGGAGACCCAGTACTTC
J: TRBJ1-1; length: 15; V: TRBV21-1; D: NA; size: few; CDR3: CASSKEEVVSTEAFF; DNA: TGTGCCAGCAGCAAAGAGGAGGTGGTGAGCACTGAAGCTTTCTTT
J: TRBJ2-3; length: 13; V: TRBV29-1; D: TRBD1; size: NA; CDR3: CSVQGQYTDTQYF; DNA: TGCAGCGTTCAGGGACAGTACACAGATACGCAGTATTTT
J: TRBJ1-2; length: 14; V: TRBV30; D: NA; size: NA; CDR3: CAWSVGRGLGGYTF; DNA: TGTGCCTGGAGTGTAGGTCGGGGATTAGGGGGCTACACCTTC
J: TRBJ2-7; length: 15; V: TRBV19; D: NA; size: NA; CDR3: CASSMTTGTLYEQYF; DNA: TGTGCCAGTAGTATGACAACCGGGACACTCTACGAGCAGTACTTC
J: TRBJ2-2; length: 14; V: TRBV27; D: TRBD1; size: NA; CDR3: CAKLWTGSTGELFF; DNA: TGTGCCAAGCTATGGACAGGGAGCACCGGGGAGCTGTTTTTT
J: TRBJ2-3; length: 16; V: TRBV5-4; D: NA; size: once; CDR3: CASSSSLLGRLDTQYF; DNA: TGTGCCAGCAGCTCCTCCCTACTGGGAAGGTTGGATACGCAGTATTTT
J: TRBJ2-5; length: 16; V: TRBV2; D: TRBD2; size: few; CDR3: CASSEGLAGLGETQYF; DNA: TGTGCCAGCAGTGAGGGGTTAGCGGGGCTTGGAGAGACCCAGTACTTC
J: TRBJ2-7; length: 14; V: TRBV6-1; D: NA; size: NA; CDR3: CASRSRLGSYEQYF; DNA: TGTGCCAGCAGATCCAGGCTGGGATCCTACGAGCAGTACTTC